The TCR beta chain under discussion was sequenced for a study of vaccination and CD4 T cells after COVID-19. This clonotype showed up just a few times. Its antigen is unknown. V was clipped by 6 bases and J by 3 bases, with 12 bases between them. Germline V lookup: CDR1 SNHLY, CDR2 FYNNEI. The CDR3 loop spans 14 amino acids. Sequence data for DNA of cultured CD4+ T cells were generated by the Oncomine TCR Beta short-read assay. A single record per CDR3 protein comes from TCRdb applying MiXCR to the PCR reads. Counted here are about 13,000 distinct CDR3 sequences, less than 30% occurring once; the ten biggest clones make up roughly 28%. Treatment noted: roughly 10-day PBMC culture with coronavirus spike peptide pools or control peptides (ViraFEST assay).

Here the sequenced sample was CD4+ T cells from blood, cultured in vitro, taken before SARS-CoV-2 vaccination. The source of this sequence is a human donor who received a COVID-19 vaccine. This chain uses TRBV2 with TRBJ1-5, with D possibly being TRBD1 (5 bases). This chain's CDR3 is CASRGGTVNQPQHF. The CDR3 nucleotides read TGTGCCAGCAGGGGAGGGACGGTCAATCAGCCCCAGCATTTT.